These 10 T cell receptor beta chains share one sample of origin, sequenced in a study of blood T cell repertoires in COVID-19. Data came from immunoSEQ multiplex PCR; TCRdb stores just in-frame clones and leaves some out. The sample has about 170,000 clones, roughly nine tenths seen once; the top ten hold 11%. The material sequenced was peripheral blood. Receptors originate from a woman aged 60 to 75 with COVID-19, enrolled during active disease.

This chain links TRBV7-2 with TRBJ2-7; D perhaps matches TRBD1 (6 bases). The ends were cut back, 2 bases at V and 1 base at J, with 12 bases in the middle. This CDR3 spans 15 amino acids. The germline V gene has CDR1 SGHTA and CDR2 FQGNSA. This chain's CDR3 is CASSLPGQTSYEQYF. The CDR3 nucleotides read TGTGCCAGCAGCTTACCAGGACAGACATCCTACGAGCAGTACTTC.

Only a few counts were recorded for this clone. V usage is TRBV6-5 and J usage is TRBJ1-2; no definite D call. Germline-derived CDR1 and CDR2 are MNHEY and SVGAGI. This CDR3 region has 13 residues. Between the trimmed V and J ends, which lost 5 bases and 4 bases, there was a span of 11 bases. CDR3 in DNA: TGTGCCAGCAGTCAAATGCGGTCCTATGGCTACACCTTC. It encodes CASSQMRSYGYTF.

The J gene is TRBJ2-1, the V gene TRBV19; D gene uncertain. Germline V gene lookup returns CDR1 LNHDA and CDR2 SQIVND (reference sequence). The CDR3 totals 13 residues. With 5 bases removed from V and 1 base from J, the gap between germline ends came to 6 bases. CDR3 DNA: TGTGCCAGTAGTTGGCAGTCCTACAATGAGCAGTTCTTC. Amino acid sequence: CASSWQSYNEQFF.

V gene TRBV6-5 combines with J gene TRBJ1-2, with a possible D match to TRBD1 (5 bases). V was cut by 10 bases and J by 3 bases, with 15 bases left in between. The CDR3 covers 13 residues. The germline V gene has CDR1 MNHEY and CDR2 SVGAGI. CDR3 sequence: CATTLGPYYGYTF. CDR3 DNA: TGTGCCACCACGTTGGGGCCCTACTATGGCTACACCTTC.

The chain joins TRBV19 to TRBJ1-5, with D perhaps matching TRBD1 (6 bases). V shed 3 bases and J shed 6 bases, with 12 bases lying between them. Germline V gene data show CDR1 as LNHDA and CDR2 as SQIVND (reference sequence). The CDR3 has 14 residues. The CDR3 bases are TGTGCCAGTAGTATTGAACAGGGCAGTCAGCCCCAGCATTTT. It yields the protein CASSIEQGSQPQHF.

The CDR3 reads CAWSSGTGLSGNTIYF. The CDR3 DNA sequence: TGTGCCTGGAGTTCCGGGACAGGGCTATCTGGAAACACCATATATTTT. V gene TRBV30 combines with J gene TRBJ1-3; 9 bases align to TRBD1. CDR1 GTSNPN and CDR2 SVGIG come from the germline V gene (reference sequence). The trim removed 2 bases at V and 1 base at J, leaving 6 bases unmatched. This CDR3 has 16 residues.

This chain links TRBV24-1 with TRBJ2-1, with a possible D match to TRBD1 (5 bases). The V and J ends lost 7 bases and 7 bases respectively, with 19 bases between them. In germline, CDR1 is KGHDR, CDR2 SFDVKD. The CDR3 has 15 amino acids. The CDR3 reads CATSPGYLNVNEQFF. In DNA, the CDR3 is TGTGCCACCAGCCCAGGGTACTTGAACGTTAATGAGCAGTTCTTC.

This sequence joins TRBV19 and TRBJ2-3; 7 bases are a match to TRBD2. CDR1 and CDR2 from the germline V gene are LNHDA and SQIVND (reference sequence). This CDR3 is built from 14 residues. After removal of 6 bases from V and 3 bases from J, the junction contained 6 bases not matched to a gene. CDR3 sequence (DNA): TGTGCCAGTAGACTAGCGTTCAGGACAGATACGCAGTATTTT. Translated, it gives CASRLAFRTDTQYF.

CDR3 in amino acids: CASSPGLAGVGNYNEQFF. The DNA of the CDR3 is TGCGCCAGCAGCCCGGGACTAGCGGGAGTTGGGAATTACAATGAGCAGTTCTTC. This rearrangement joins TRBV4-1 to TRBJ2-1; 14 bases map to TRBD2. This CDR3 is built from 18 residues. Looked up from germline, CDR1 is MGHRA and CDR2 is YSYEKL. V was clipped by 4 bases and J by 4 bases; unmatched bases: 9.

This clone has only a few counts. CDR3 amino acids: CASSYPGSGNTIYF. The CDR3 nucleotides are TGTGCCAGCAGTTACCCAGGCTCTGGAAACACCATATATTTT. This chain joins TRBV6-2 or TRBV6-3 and TRBJ1-3; D remains ambiguous. Germline CDR1 MNHEY, CDR2 SVGEGT. This CDR3 has 14 amino acids. V lost 2 bases and J 0 bases, leaving 5 bases between the germline ends.